Listed below are T cell receptor beta chains from one sample, sequenced in a study of T cells after yellow fever vaccination. MiXCR, run by TCRdb on the 5' RACE reads, gives a single entry per CDR3 protein. In the table there are 350,000 to 450,000 distinct CDR3 sequences, 6% to 8% of which are singletons. Source: PBMCs, taken 5 days after the yellow fever booster vaccination. These receptors were taken from a man under 40 who received the YFV17D yellow fever vaccine. Each CDR3 is given with its conserved first and last residue. A D gene is named only where the DNA matches it firmly. A row's size may be missing; if present it is once, few, many or a size class.

V gene,J gene,clone size,D gene,CDR3 protein,CDR3 DNA
TRBV20-1,TRBJ2-1,few,.,CSAREAGPLVEQFF,TGCAGTGCTAGAGAGGCGGGCCCCTTAGTGGAGCAGTTCTTC
TRBV5-1,TRBJ1-5,many,.,CASSLAPAGSNQPQHF,TGCGCCAGCAGCTTGGCCCCGGCGGGTAGCAATCAGCCCCAGCATTTT
TRBV20-1,TRBJ2-1,few,.,CSARDMGDKQFF,TGCAGTGCTAGAGATATGGGGGACAAGCAGTTCTTC
TRBV30,TRBJ1-4,.,.,CAWSPSGHEKLFF,TGTGCCTGGAGTCCCTCGGGGCATGAAAAACTGTTTTTT
TRBV29-1,TRBJ1-2,few,TRBD1,CSATWDSAVGYTF,TGCAGCGCCACATGGGACAGCGCCGTTGGCTACACCTTC
TRBV28,TRBJ2-1,many,.,CASSPPLRAYNEQFF,TGTGCCAGCAGTCCCCCCCTGCGGGCCTACAATGAGCAGTTCTTC
TRBV7-2,TRBJ2-2,many,.,CASNVAATRQTGELFF,TGTGCCAGCAACGTAGCCGCGACCCGCCAGACCGGGGAGCTGTTTTTT
TRBV7-8,TRBJ2-7,.,TRBD2,CASSLREGAGYEQYF,TGTGCCAGCAGCCTCCGGGAGGGCGCGGGATACGAGCAGTACTTC
TRBV20-1,TRBJ2-1,many,.,CSASSPTSQVNEQFF,TGCAGTGCTAGCAGCCCTACTAGTCAGGTCAATGAGCAGTTCTTC
TRBV4-3,TRBJ1-2,.,TRBD1,CASSQGTGSNYGYTF,TGCGCCAGCAGCCAAGGGACAGGCTCTAACTATGGCTACACCTTC
TRBV4-1,TRBJ2-4,.,TRBD2,CASSPQPSRTSGPPKNIQYF,TGCGCCAGCAGCCCCCAACCCTCAAGGACTAGCGGCCCACCAAAAAACATTCAGTACTTC
TRBV2,TRBJ2-7,.,.,CASRVTGTQQYF,TGTGCCAGCAGGGTTACCGGGACTCAGCAGTACTTC
TRBV7-9,TRBJ2-1,.,TRBD2,CASSLILAGVNEQFF,TGTGCCAGCAGCTTAATACTAGCGGGAGTCAATGAGCAGTTCTTC
TRBV5-5,TRBJ2-7,.,.,CASSRLSGQTYEQYF,TGTGCCAGCAGCCGTTTGAGCGGGCAGACCTACGAGCAGTACTTC
TRBV20-1,TRBJ1-1,few,.,CSARDRRHLNTEAFF,TGCAGTGCTAGAGATCGAAGACATTTGAACACTGAAGCTTTCTTT
TRBV11-2,TRBJ2-7,few,TRBD2,CASSLGLILTSGRNEQYF,TGTGCCAGCAGCTTAGGATTAATCTTGACTAGCGGGCGGAACGAGCAGTACTTC
TRBV4-2,TRBJ2-3,few,TRBD2,CASSSVEGLAGLNTQYF,TGTGCCAGCAGTTCCGTTGAGGGGTTAGCGGGATTAAATACGCAGTATTTT
TRBV10-2,TRBJ2-3,.,.,CASSEGWNTQYF,TGCGCCAGCAGTGAAGGGTGGAATACGCAGTATTTT
TRBV7-2,TRBJ2-5,few,TRBD1,CASSSGQGTTQETQYF,TGTGCCAGCAGCTCAGGACAGGGGACTACCCAAGAGACCCAGTACTTC
TRBV7-3,TRBJ2-2,many,TRBD2,CASSLGLAGGIHTGELFF,TGTGCCAGCAGCTTGGGACTAGCGGGAGGTATCCACACCGGGGAGCTGTTTTTT
TRBV12-3/TRBV12-4,TRBJ2-3,many,.,CASSVYYTDTQYF,TGTGCCAGCAGTGTCTATTACACAGATACGCAGTATTTT
TRBV5-1,TRBJ1-1,.,.,CASSLVGGITEAFF,TGCGCCAGCAGCTTGGTTGGGGGAATCACTGAAGCTTTCTTT
TRBV7-2,TRBJ2-7,many,TRBD1,CASSLVWDRKSSYEQYF,TGTGCCAGCAGCTTAGTTTGGGACAGGAAGAGCTCCTACGAGCAGTACTTC
TRBV6-5,TRBJ1-1,many,.,CASSYSLGNTEAFF,TGTGCCAGCAGTTACTCGTTAGGGAACACTGAAGCTTTCTTT
TRBV20-1,TRBJ2-1,many,.,CSARARWVADNEQFF,TGCAGTGCTAGAGCTAGATGGGTGGCGGACAATGAGCAGTTCTTC
TRBV20-1,TRBJ1-2,few,.,CSAMGDKYGYTF,TGCAGTGCTATGGGGGATAAGTATGGCTACACCTTC
TRBV7-2,TRBJ1-5,many,.,CASSIHNQPQHF,TGTGCCAGCAGCATCCACAATCAGCCCCAGCATTTT
TRBV5-6,TRBJ2-1,many,.,CASSLLHMNNEQFF,TGTGCCAGCAGCTTGTTACATATGAACAATGAGCAGTTCTTC
TRBV20-1,TRBJ2-1,few,.,CSARDVGQFF,TGCAGTGCTAGAGATGTAGGGCAGTTCTTC
TRBV20-1,TRBJ2-7,.,.,CSARIGRVPYEQYF,TGCAGTGCTAGGATAGGGCGCGTCCCCTACGAGCAGTACTTC
TRBV15,TRBJ2-5,few,TRBD2,CATSRDLAGETQYF,TGTGCCACCAGCAGAGATCTAGCGGGGGAGACCCAGTACTTC
TRBV6-1,TRBJ2-5,.,TRBD1,CASSARQGAQETQYF,TGTGCCAGCAGTGCCCGACAGGGGGCCCAAGAGACCCAGTACTTC
TRBV12-3/TRBV12-4,TRBJ2-7,few,TRBD2,CASLLAGTNEQYF,TGTGCCAGCCTTCTAGCGGGAACTAACGAGCAGTACTTC
TRBV15,TRBJ2-7,.,.,CATSGTEHEQYF,TGTGCCACCAGCGGGACGGAACACGAGCAGTACTTC
TRBV29-1,TRBJ2-1,.,.,CSVDLQGPYNEQFF,TGCAGCGTTGATTTGCAGGGACCCTACAATGAGCAGTTCTTC
TRBV7-6,TRBJ1-2,.,TRBD1,CASSLGAGTGSGYTF,TGTGCCAGCAGCTTAGGGGCCGGGACAGGGAGCGGCTACACCTTC
TRBV14,TRBJ2-1,few,.,CASSQFPGHEQFF,TGTGCCAGCAGCCAATTTCCCGGGCATGAGCAGTTCTTC
TRBV10-3,TRBJ2-1,many,TRBD2,CAISEGSGRGYNEQFF,TGTGCCATCAGTGAGGGGAGCGGGAGGGGGTACAATGAGCAGTTCTTC
TRBV5-6,TRBJ2-4,few,.,CASSLAGTENIQYF,TGTGCCAGCAGCTTGGCCGGGACCGAAAACATTCAGTACTTC
TRBV28,TRBJ2-1,many,TRBD2,CASRGDSSGRRNEQFF,TGTGCCAGCAGGGGGGACTCCAGCGGGAGGAGGAATGAGCAGTTCTTC
TRBV7-2,TRBJ2-1,many,TRBD2,CASSLIAGVYNEQFF,TGTGCCAGCAGCTTGATAGCGGGGGTTTACAATGAGCAGTTCTTC
TRBV20-1,TRBJ1-1,few,TRBD1,CSAPDRGFKNTEAFF,TGCAGTGCCCCGGACAGGGGGTTTAAGAACACTGAAGCTTTCTTT
TRBV28,TRBJ2-5,few,.,CASSLVTLRWDQYF,TGTGCCAGCAGTTTGGTCACTCTAAGATGGGACCAGTACTTC
TRBV12-3/TRBV12-4,TRBJ2-1,many,.,CASSFLAGVVYNEQFF,TGTGCCAGCAGTTTTCTCGCAGGGGTGGTCTACAATGAGCAGTTCTTC
TRBV6-5,TRBJ2-2,many,.,CASSNGQSPPGELFF,TGTGCCAGCAGTAACGGACAGTCTCCCCCCGGGGAGCTGTTTTTT
TRBV10-2,TRBJ2-7,many,TRBD1,CASTGTGNEQYF,TGCGCCAGCACCGGGACAGGGAACGAGCAGTACTTC
TRBV20-1,TRBJ2-3,many,.,CSARDTGTDTQYF,TGCAGTGCTAGAGATACCGGCACAGATACGCAGTATTTT
TRBV7-2,TRBJ2-7,many,.,CASSTSGTPYF,TGTGCCAGCAGCACCTCCGGGACACCTTACTTC
TRBV29-1,TRBJ2-3,few,.,CSPLRAADTQYF,TGCAGCCCCCTTAGGGCCGCAGATACGCAGTATTTT
TRBV11-2,TRBJ1-6,.,.,CASSRRVITDSYNSPLHF,TGTGCCAGCAGCCGCAGGGTTATAACCGACTCCTATAATTCACCCCTCCACTTT
TRBV6-2/TRBV6-3,TRBJ2-3,many,TRBD2,CASGLAGTDTQYF,TGTGCCAGCGGACTAGCGGGCACAGATACGCAGTATTTT
TRBV12-3/TRBV12-4,TRBJ2-1,.,.,CAGNQLSHRGEQFF,TGTGCCGGCAACCAGCTCTCCCACCGGGGTGAGCAGTTCTTC
TRBV11-2,TRBJ1-5,few,.,CASSSGGGSAQPQHF,TGTGCCAGCAGCTCCGGAGGCGGCAGCGCTCAGCCCCAGCATTTT
TRBV18,TRBJ2-5,few,.,CASSANTGTNQETQYF,TGTGCCAGCTCCGCAAATACCGGGACAAATCAAGAGACCCAGTACTTC
TRBV7-2,TRBJ1-1,.,TRBD1,CASKGQNTNTEAFF,TGTGCCAGCAAGGGACAGAACACGAACACTGAAGCTTTCTTT
TRBV6-5,TRBJ1-2,.,.,CASSYMGPNYGYTF,TGTGCCAGCAGTTACATGGGACCTAACTATGGCTACACCTTC
TRBV3-1,TRBJ2-1,.,.,CASSLTAGLDNEQFF,TGTGCCAGCAGCCTCACCGCGGGGCTAGACAATGAGCAGTTCTTC